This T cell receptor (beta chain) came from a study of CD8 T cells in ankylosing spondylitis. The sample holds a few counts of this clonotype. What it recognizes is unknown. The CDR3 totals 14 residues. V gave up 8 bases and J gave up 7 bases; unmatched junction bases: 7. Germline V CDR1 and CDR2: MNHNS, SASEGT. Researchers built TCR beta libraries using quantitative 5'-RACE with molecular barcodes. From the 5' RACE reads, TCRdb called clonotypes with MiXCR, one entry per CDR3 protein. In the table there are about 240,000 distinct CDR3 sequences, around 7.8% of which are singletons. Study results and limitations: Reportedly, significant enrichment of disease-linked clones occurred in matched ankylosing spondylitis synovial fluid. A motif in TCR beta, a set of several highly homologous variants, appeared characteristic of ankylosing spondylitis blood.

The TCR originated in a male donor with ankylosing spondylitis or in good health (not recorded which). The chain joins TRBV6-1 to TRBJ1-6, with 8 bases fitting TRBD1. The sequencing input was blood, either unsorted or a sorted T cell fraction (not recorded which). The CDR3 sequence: CASGPGQANSPLHF. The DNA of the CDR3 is TGTGCCAGCGGACCGGGACAGGCAAATTCACCCCTCCACTTT.